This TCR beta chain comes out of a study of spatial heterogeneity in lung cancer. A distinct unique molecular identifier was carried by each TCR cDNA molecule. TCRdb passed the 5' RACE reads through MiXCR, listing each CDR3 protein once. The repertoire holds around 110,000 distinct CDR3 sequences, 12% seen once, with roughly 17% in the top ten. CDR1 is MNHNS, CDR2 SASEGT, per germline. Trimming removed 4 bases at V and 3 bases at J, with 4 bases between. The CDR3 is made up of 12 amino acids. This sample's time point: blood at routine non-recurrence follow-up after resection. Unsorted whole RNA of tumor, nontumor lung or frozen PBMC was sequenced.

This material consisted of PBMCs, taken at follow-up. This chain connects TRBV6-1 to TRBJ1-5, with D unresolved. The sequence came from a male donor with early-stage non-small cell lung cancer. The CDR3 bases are TGTGCCAGCAGTGCTCTCAATCAGCCCCAGCATTTT. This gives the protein CASSALNQPQHF.